Listed here are 10 T cell receptor beta chains from one sample, sequenced in a study of OX40 agonist ivuxolimab in advanced cancers. TCRdb keeps only in-frame clones here, not all; method: immunoSEQ multiplex PCR. In the table there are approximately 31,000 clones, over 75% of which are singletons. The material sequenced was CD4+ or CD8+ T cells sorted from blood, taken in a trial of the OX40 agonist ivuxolimab. These receptors all come from an adult with an advanced solid tumor such as melanoma, head and neck, liver or kidney cancer.

The V and J genes are TRBV7-2 and TRBJ2-5, with D unresolved. The CDR3 runs to 12 residues. Germline lookup yields CDR1 SGHTA and CDR2 FQGNSA. V lost 5 bases and J lost 5, with 9 bases in between. The CDR3, as DNA: TGTGCCAGCAGCCCAACCATGGAGACCCAGTACTTC. Protein: CASSPTMETQYF.

This clone turned up a few times. The chain has TRBV18 and TRBJ1-2; D perhaps matches TRBD1 (5 bases). In germline, CDR1 is KGHSH, CDR2 LQKENI. The ends were cut back, 11 bases at V and 5 bases at J, with 21 bases in the middle. CDR3 length equals 14 residues. As DNA, the CDR3 is TGTGCCTGCCCCACCGGGGAGGGGCTATATGGCTACACCTTC. Translation gives CACPTGEGLYGYTF.

This chain connects TRBV6-1 to TRBJ2-7; 10 nucleotides agree with TRBD1. This CDR3 is built from 15 residues. V shed 1 base and J 2 bases; nucleotides not matched to a gene: 2. Germline V gives CDR1 MNHNS, CDR2 SASEGT. CDR3 in amino acids: CASSEVGTGAYEQYF. CDR3 nucleotides: TGTGCCAGCAGTGAAGTAGGGACAGGGGCCTACGAGCAGTACTTC.

The CDR3 DNA sequence: TGCGCCAGCAGCCAAGAACCCTCAGCGGGGAGCACAGATACGCAGTATTTT. Translated, it gives CASSQEPSAGSTDTQYF. V usage is TRBV4-1 and J usage is TRBJ2-3; 7 bases match TRBD2. The CDR3 has 17 residues. The V gene's germline CDR1 is MGHRA and CDR2 YSYEKL. V lost 0 bases and J lost 0; bases outside the gene matches: 6.

The chain joins TRBV10-3 to TRBJ2-5; 11 bases are shared with TRBD2. Germline assignment: CDR1 ENHRY and CDR2 SYGVKD. V trimming: 3 bases; J trimming: 1 base; junction bases outside the gene matches: 4. The CDR3 covers 16 residues. The CDR3 spells CAISDQLAGGQETQYF. Here the CDR3 DNA reads TGTGCCATCAGTGACCAGCTAGCGGGGGGCCAAGAGACCCAGTACTTC.

Only one count was recorded for this clone. The rearrangement links TRBV14 to TRBJ2-5, with D tentatively TRBD1 (6 bases). The CDR3 loop spans 15 amino acids. Germline-derived CDR1 and CDR2 are SGHDN and FVKESK. The V end lost 3 bases, the J end lost 4 bases, and 15 bases lay between the germline ends. DNA for the CDR3: TGTGCCAGCAGCCACACCGGGACACCGAGAGAGACCCAGTACTTC. Encoded protein: CASSHTGTPRETQYF.

The gene calls are TRBV6-6 and TRBJ2-3; D unclear. The CDR3 consists of 15 residues. Trimming took off 4 bases at V and 2 bases at J, with 13 bases between the two ends. Germline CDR1 MNHNY, CDR2 SVGAGI (reference sequence). CDR3 sequence reads: CASSSTSENTDTQYF. The CDR3 DNA is TGTGCCAGCAGTTCGACAAGCGAGAACACAGATACGCAGTATTTT.

J is TRBJ2-7 and V is TRBV27; 7 bases are a match to TRBD2. From germline, CDR1 is MNHEY and CDR2 SMNVEV (reference sequence). The CDR3 loop spans 12 amino acids. Trimming cost V 7 bases and J 5 bases; bases outside gene matches: 5. CDR3 nucleotide sequence: TGTGCCAGCACTTCAGCGGGGAACGAGCAGTACTTC. Its translation: CASTSAGNEQYF.

The chain joins TRBV6-1 to TRBJ1-1, with D uncertain. From germline, CDR1 is MNHNS and CDR2 SASEGT. V was shortened by 6 bases and J by 1 base, with 6 bases between the two germline ends. The CDR3 length is 12 residues. In nucleotides, the CDR3 is TGTGCCAGCAGAGTGCAGAACACTGAAGCTTTCTTT. It translates to CASRVQNTEAFF.

This sequence joins TRBV5-1 and TRBJ1-1; D unresolved. This CDR3 has 15 amino acids. Germline V gene lookup returns CDR1 SGHRS and CDR2 YFSETQ. V was pared by 0 bases and J by 6 bases, with 15 bases between. CDR3 DNA: TGCGCCAGCAGCTTGGCCGGTTCCACCGACGCTGAAGCTTTCTTT. Its translation is CASSLAGSTDAEAFF.